This T cell receptor (beta chain) was retrieved from a study of blood T cell repertoires in COVID-19. Study details: Donors in the United States, Italy and Spain gave samples during acute or convalescent COVID-19. PBMCs, B-cell-depleted T cells, or T cells were the source of the cDNA or gDNA that made up the material.

This clone showed up just a few times. Germline CDR1 MNHEY, CDR2 SVGEGT. Trimming cost V 0 bases and J 5 bases; bases outside gene matches: 12. This CDR3 spans 17 amino acids. In the study's own analysis: The assay estimated nucleated cells by amplifying reference gene primers. Generated by immunoSEQ multiplex PCR, the TCRdb table keeps only in-frame clones and is missing some. V, J and clone size are those of that table, while D and trimming were read from the DNA. The sample shows fewer than 150,000 clones, 84% of them seen only once. Material: peripheral blood. The chain carries TRBV6-2 or TRBV6-3 and TRBJ2-5; 7 bases agree with TRBD2. The TCR sequence derives from a woman at least 80 years old in a cohort sampled during active or convalescent COVID-19. The CDR3 DNA follows: TGTGCCAGCAGTTACTCGTACGGGGGGACCTTACGGGAGACCCAGTACTTC. It encodes CASSYSYGGTLRETQYF.